This TCR beta chain stems from a study of breast tumors, draining lymph nodes, adjacent tissues. TCRdb recomputed calls from the multiplex PCR reads with MiXCR, one row per CDR3 protein. Here the sample spans 20,000 to 25,000 distinct CDR3 sequences, under 75% being singletons. Overall study results and limits: Tumor TCR diversity was below lymph nodes but above nontumor tissue. Data fit most tumor T cells coming from lymph node, expanding in tumor.

This CDR3 is 17 amino acids long. From germline, CDR1 is SGHTA and CDR2 FQGNSA. Note on this clonotype: Antigen unknown. This sequence may be a read error, since a much larger clone differs from it by one base.

This sequence joins TRBV7-2 and TRBJ2-5; the D gene is possibly TRBD2 (7 bases). Gene TRBJ2-1 matches the end of the DNA better, so the J call may be wrong. The TCR comes from a female donor with breast cancer. Some clones in this sample may be carry-over from other donors' samples. The sample taken for sequencing was breast tumor tissue. CDR3 coding DNA: TGTGCCAGCAGCTTCCGACTAGATTTGAGGGGGGGAGAGCCCCAGTTCTTC. It translates to CASSFRLDLRGGEPQFF.